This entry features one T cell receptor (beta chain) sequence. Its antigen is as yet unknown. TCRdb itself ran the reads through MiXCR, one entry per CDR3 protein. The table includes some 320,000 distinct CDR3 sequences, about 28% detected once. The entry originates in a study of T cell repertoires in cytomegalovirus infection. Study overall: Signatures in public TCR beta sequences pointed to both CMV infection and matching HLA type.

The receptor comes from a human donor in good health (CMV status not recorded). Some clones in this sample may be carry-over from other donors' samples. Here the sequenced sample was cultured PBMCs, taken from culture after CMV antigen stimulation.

The CDR3 bases are TGTGCCAGCAGTTTAGGTGCAGGGTTTGGAAACACCATATATTTT. It codes for CASSLGAGFGNTIYF. The gene calls are TRBV12-3 or TRBV12-4 and TRBJ1-3, with a possible D match to TRBD1 (5 bases). The V end lost 1 base, the J end lost 3 bases, and 10 bases lay between the germline ends. This CDR3 is 15 amino acids long.